A selection of T cell receptor beta chains follows, all from one sample in a study of T cell repertoires in cytomegalovirus infection. TCRdb re-called the reads with MiXCR, one entry per CDR3 protein. The sample yields about 900,000 distinct CDR3 sequences, around 31% seen once. Which antigens these TCRs recognize remains unknown. The input for sequencing was cultured CD8+ T cells from PBMCs, taken from culture after CMV antigen stimulation. The receptors stem from a human donor in good health (CMV status not recorded). Some clones in this sample may be carry-over from other donors' samples. Both conserved end residues are part of each CDR3. A D gene is named only where the DNA matches it firmly. Expanded clones get a size class; other rows say once, few or many, or leave the size out.

clone_size	d_call	v_call	j_call	cdr3_nt	cdr3_aa
few	-	TRBV6-1	TRBJ1-5	TGTGCCATAGGGGAGGGGCAGCCCCAGCATTTT	CAIGEGQPQHF
-	-	TRBV5-1	TRBJ2-3	TGCGCCAGCAGCTTGGGGGTATCTGGAGATACGCAGTATTTT	CASSLGVSGDTQYF
-	-	TRBV7-9	TRBJ1-1	TGTGCCAGCAGCTTCTTTTCTACTGAAGCTTTCTTT	CASSFFSTEAFF
once	-	TRBV9	TRBJ1-1	TGTGCCAGCAGCGTAGTACTGGGGACTGAAGCTTTCTTT	CASSVVLGTEAFF
-	TRBD1	TRBV20-1	TRBJ1-1	TGCAGTGCTATGTCGGGACAGGGGGACTTTTTCTTT	CSAMSGQGDFFF
many	-	TRBV7-6	TRBJ1-2	TGTGCCAGCAGCCCTAGAGGGACTAGCCATGGCTACACCTTC	CASSPRGTSHGYTF
few	-	TRBV7-8	TRBJ1-6	TGTGCCAGCAGCCTACGGGACCCAGGTGTTTCACCCCTCCACTTT	CASSLRDPGVSPLHF
many	TRBD1	TRBV6-2/TRBV6-3	TRBJ1-5	TGTGCCAGCAGTTACCCAGACGGGACAGGGGGTGTCAATCAGCCCCAGCATTTT	CASSYPDGTGGVNQPQHF
-	-	TRBV6-1	TRBJ2-1	TGTGCCAGCAGGGGACGAGACGTCTACAATGAGCAGTTCTTC	CASRGRDVYNEQFF
-	TRBD2	TRBV5-5	TRBJ2-3	TGTGCCAGCAGCTTGGAGCGGGGGCTCACAGATACGCAGTATTTT	CASSLERGLTDTQYF
few	TRBD1	TRBV6-2/TRBV6-3	TRBJ2-3	TGTGCCAGCAGTTACGGCGGGACAGGGGACCCAAGCACAGATACGCAGTATTTT	CASSYGGTGDPSTDTQYF
few	-	TRBV6-8	TRBJ2-1	TGTGCCAGCAGTCCGGACGGGATATACAATGAGCAGTTCTTC	CASSPDGIYNEQFF
many	-	TRBV7-2	TRBJ1-1	TGTGCCAGCAGACTTAACAGGATGAACACTGAAGCTTTCTTT	CASRLNRMNTEAFF
many	-	TRBV7-2	TRBJ2-2	TGTGCCAGCAGCTCACCTCGACAAACGGTCCCTCCCGGGGAGCTGTTTTTT	CASSSPRQTVPPGELFF
-	TRBD2	TRBV7-2	TRBJ2-1	TGTGCCAGCAGCCAGGGACTAGCGGGGGACTATGAGCAGTTCTTC	CASSQGLAGDYEQFF
few	TRBD2	TRBV12-3/TRBV12-4	TRBJ2-5	TGTGCCAGCAGTTCCCCGACTAGCGGGGGGGCAAAGACCCAGTACTTC	CASSSPTSGGAKTQYF
-	TRBD1	TRBV4-1	TRBJ1-2	TGCGCCAGCAGCCAAGAAGAAGACAGGGACTATGGCTACACCTTC	CASSQEEDRDYGYTF
-	TRBD1	TRBV6-1	TRBJ1-2	TGTGCCGCCTTGAGAGGGGGCGGCTACACCTTC	CAALRGGGYTF
few	-	TRBV4-3	TRBJ2-3	TGCGCCAGCAGCCAAGAAAATAGGGGATTAGGAACAGATACGCAGTATTTT	CASSQENRGLGTDTQYF
few	-	TRBV6-1	TRBJ2-1	TGTGCCAGCAGTCTTCAGGGGATCATACACAATGAGCAGTTCTTC	CASSLQGIIHNEQFF
-	-	TRBV28	TRBJ2-4	TGTGCCAACGACAGTGACAAAAACATTCAGTACTTC	CANDSDKNIQYF
-	-	TRBV6-6	TRBJ1-6	TGTGCCAACAGTCCCTACCAGGACTCCTATAATTCACCCCTCCACTTT	CANSPYQDSYNSPLHF
-	-	TRBV7-9	TRBJ2-2	TGTGCCAGCCCAGGGAGGAGGACCGGGGAGCTGTTTTTT	CASPGRRTGELFF
-	TRBD2	TRBV2	TRBJ2-7	TGTGCCAGCAGTGAAGCGTGGAGCGGGGGAAAGAACGAGCAGTACTTC	CASSEAWSGGKNEQYF
few	-	TRBV7-9	TRBJ2-3	TGTGCCAGCAGCCCCCCAACAACTAGCACAGATACGCAGTATTTT	CASSPPTTSTDTQYF
many	TRBD1	TRBV7-2	TRBJ1-5	TGTGCCAGCAGCTGGACAGGGGGTAAGAGCAATCAGCCCCAGCATTTT	CASSWTGGKSNQPQHF
-	-	TRBV7-9	TRBJ1-3	TGTGCCAGCAGCTTAGAACCCTCTGGAAACACCATATATTTT	CASSLEPSGNTIYF
-	-	TRBV6-5	TRBJ1-5	TGTGCCAGCAGTTACTCGGCCCAGTCAGGCCAGCCCCAGCATTTT	CASSYSAQSGQPQHF
few	-	TRBV14	TRBJ1-1	TGTGCCAGCAGCCAGGTCGAGATCAACACTGAAGCTTTCTTT	CASSQVEINTEAFF
-	-	TRBV7-7	TRBJ2-1	TGTGCTAGCAGCTTAGCAGGGCAGGGGTCCTACAATGAGCAGTTCTTC	CASSLAGQGSYNEQFF
-	-	TRBV20-1	TRBJ1-5	TGCAGTGCTACGGGCCGTCAGTGGGATCAGCCCCAGCATTTT	CSATGRQWDQPQHF
-	-	TRBV12-3/TRBV12-4	TRBJ2-7	TGTGCCAGCAGTTGGACACCCAACGAGCAGTACTTC	CASSWTPNEQYF
-	-	TRBV9	TRBJ1-6	TGTGGCAGCAGCGTAGATAGCAGAGTGACCTATAATTCACCCCTCCACTTT	CGSSVDSRVTYNSPLHF
few	TRBD1	TRBV6-5	TRBJ2-1	TGTGCCAGCAGTTACTCCGACAGGTCAGGGGGAAATGAGCAGTTCTTC	CASSYSDRSGGNEQFF
-	-	TRBV29-1	TRBJ1-2	TGCAGCGTCGCAGAGGACAGCTTAGGCTACACCTTC	CSVAEDSLGYTF
-	-	TRBV5-4	TRBJ2-5	TGTGCCAGCAGCTTACTAGGAGGGAGAGGGTCTCTCGGGTGGGCTGAGACCCAGTACTTC	CASSLLGGRGSLGWAETQYF
few	-	TRBV27	TRBJ1-4	TGTGCCAGCAGTTTAGGGGCGGGGGAAGATGAAAAACTGTTTTTT	CASSLGAGEDEKLFF
few	TRBD1	TRBV15	TRBJ2-1	TGTGCCACCAGCAGGACCCGGGACAGGAGAAACAATGAGCAGTTCTTC	CATSRTRDRRNNEQFF
few	-	TRBV7-6	TRBJ2-5	TGTGCCAGCAGCTCACCGACAGGTGGGGTGGAGACCCAGTACTTC	CASSSPTGGVETQYF
many	TRBD1	TRBV4-1	TRBJ1-4	TGCGCCAGCAGCCAACGAATCCCGGGACAGGGGATTAATGAAAAACTGTTTTTT	CASSQRIPGQGINEKLFF